This TCR beta chain stems from a study of cytomegalovirus exposure and HLA in healthy donors. Findings and caveats of the study: Roughly uniform depth of sequencing across donors was assumed in presence/absence analyses. HLA alleles were associated with around 17,000 TCR beta sequences in a later analysis at 0.05 false discovery rate. In a later analysis, HLA-C alleles had the fewest associated TCRs, DRB1 alleles the most. Reportedly, TCR beta sequences accurately predicted HLA-A and HLA-B alleles in most subjects.

This clone was seen once. Antigen unknown. 60 Vbeta and 13 Jbeta primers were used in PCR. This table comes from immunoSEQ multiplex PCR, and its TCRdb copy is limited to in-frame clones, with some not included. The sample lists about 280,000 clones, roughly 89% occurring once. The V end lost 3 bases, the J end lost 5 bases, and 13 bases lay between the germline ends. Germline CDR1 reads SGHAT; CDR2 reads FQNNGV. The CDR3 has 14 amino acids. This TCR came from a woman younger than 35 in good health and CMV-seronegative. Sequencing was carried out using PBMCs. The genes are TRBV11-2 and TRBJ1-2, with unresolved D. DNA of the CDR3: TGTGCCAGCAGCTTCACCGAGACACCTTATGGCTACACCTTC. Amino acids: CASSFTETPYGYTF.